This T cell receptor beta chain was retrieved from a study of beta chain features in type 1 diabetes. Regarding the study as a whole: Researchers report that Type 1 diabetes patients had moderately but significantly shorter TCRB CDR3s across all four CD4+ subsets. A potential influence of HLA type upon TCRB rearrangement remained unresolved herein. For type 1 diabetes patients, VDJ junctions showed fewer insertions and more deletions. An over-representation of cells with high TCR expression could result from cDNA sequencing.

Isolated RNA was reverse transcribed in full, so expressed TCRB transcripts were sequenced. Clones were sequenced by immunoSEQ multiplex PCR, and TCRdb holds only the in-frame ones, with some missing. This table has around 250,000 clones, approximately 15% appearing once. On this clone: What it binds is unknown.

This TCR came from a man in his thirties or forties with type 1 diabetes. The material sequenced was naive CD4+ T cells from blood.

The DNA for the CDR3 is TGTGCCAGCAGCTTAACACAGGGGAGCACTGAAGCTTTCTTT. Its protein product is CASSLTQGSTEAFF. The chain has TRBV7-9 and TRBJ1-1, with TRBD1 matching 7 bases. This CDR3 comprises 14 residues. Germline values: CDR1 SEHNR, CDR2 FQNEAQ (reference sequence). V shed 2 bases, J shed 4 bases, and the junction held 4 bases outside the gene matches.